This T cell receptor beta chain was documented in a study of blood T cell repertoires in COVID-19. Germline V gives CDR1 MDHEN, CDR2 SYDVKM. The ends were cut back, 2 bases at V and 10 bases at J, with 12 bases in the middle. The CDR3 is 13 residues long. Seattle participants joined during active infection and were tracked over time. Assay: immunoSEQ multiplex PCR; the TCRdb copy retains only in-frame clones and omits some. The sample has approximately 170,000 clones, about 85% seen once. Material for sequencing was peripheral blood. The chain carries TRBV28 and TRBJ2-1, with D possibly matching TRBD2 (5 bases). The receptor was derived from an older woman with COVID-19, enrolled during active disease. CDR3: CASSLSRSGEQFF. The DNA of the CDR3 is TGTGCCAGCAGTTTAAGCCGATCGGGGGAGCAGTTCTTC. Full variable domain (remainder filled in from reference TRBV28 and TRBJ2-1): DVKVTQSSRYLVKRTGEKVFLECVQDMDHENMFWYRQDPGLGLRLIYFSYDVKMKEKGDIPEGYSVSREKKERFSLILESASTNQTSMYLCASSLSRSGEQFFGPGTRLTVL.